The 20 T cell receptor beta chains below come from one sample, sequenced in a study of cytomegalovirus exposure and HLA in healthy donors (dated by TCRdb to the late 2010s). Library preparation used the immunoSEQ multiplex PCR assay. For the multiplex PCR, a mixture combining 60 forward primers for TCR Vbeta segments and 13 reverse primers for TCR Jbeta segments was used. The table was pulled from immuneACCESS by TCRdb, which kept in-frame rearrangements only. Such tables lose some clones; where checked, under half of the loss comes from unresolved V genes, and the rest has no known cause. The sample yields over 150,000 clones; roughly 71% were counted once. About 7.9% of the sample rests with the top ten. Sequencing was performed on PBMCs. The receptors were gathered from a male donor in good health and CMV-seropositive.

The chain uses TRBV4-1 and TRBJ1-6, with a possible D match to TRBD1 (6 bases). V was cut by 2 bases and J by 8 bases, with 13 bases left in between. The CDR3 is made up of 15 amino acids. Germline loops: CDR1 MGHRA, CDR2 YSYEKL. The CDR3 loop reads CASSQIQGEHSPLHF. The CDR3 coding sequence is TGCGCCAGCAGCCAAATACAGGGAGAGCATTCACCCCTCCACTTT.

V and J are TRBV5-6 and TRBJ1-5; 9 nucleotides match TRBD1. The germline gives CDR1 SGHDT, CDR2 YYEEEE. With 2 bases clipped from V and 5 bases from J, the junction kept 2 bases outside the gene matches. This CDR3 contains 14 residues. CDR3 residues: CASSFGTGYQPQHF. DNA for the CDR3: TGTGCCAGCAGCTTTGGGACAGGGTATCAGCCCCAGCATTTT.

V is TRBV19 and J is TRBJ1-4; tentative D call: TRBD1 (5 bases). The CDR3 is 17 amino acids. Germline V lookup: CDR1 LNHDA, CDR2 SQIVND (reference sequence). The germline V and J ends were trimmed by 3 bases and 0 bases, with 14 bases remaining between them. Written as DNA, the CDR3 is TGTGCCAGTAGTATCCCCTCCTCGGGGGCAACTAATGAAAAACTGTTTTTT. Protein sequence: CASSIPSSGATNEKLFF.

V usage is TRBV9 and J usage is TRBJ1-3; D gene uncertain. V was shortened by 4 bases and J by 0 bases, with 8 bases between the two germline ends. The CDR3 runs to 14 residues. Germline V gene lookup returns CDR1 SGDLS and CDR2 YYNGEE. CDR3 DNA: TGTGCCAGCAGCCCCGGTCGCTCTGGAAACACCATATATTTT. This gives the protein CASSPGRSGNTIYF.

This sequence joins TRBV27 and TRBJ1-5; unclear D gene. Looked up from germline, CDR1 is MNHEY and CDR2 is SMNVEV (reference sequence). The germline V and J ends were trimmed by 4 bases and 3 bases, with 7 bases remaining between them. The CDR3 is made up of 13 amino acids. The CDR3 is CASSSNFNQPQHF. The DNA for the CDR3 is TGTGCCAGCAGTTCCAACTTCAATCAGCCCCAGCATTTT.

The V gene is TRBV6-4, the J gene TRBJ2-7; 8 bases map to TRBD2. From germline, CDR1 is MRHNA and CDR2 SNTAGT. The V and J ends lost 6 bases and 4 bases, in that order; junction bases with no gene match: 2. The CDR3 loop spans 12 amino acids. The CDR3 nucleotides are TGTGCCAGCAGAACGGGGGGGTACGAGCAGTACTTC. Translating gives CASRTGGYEQYF.

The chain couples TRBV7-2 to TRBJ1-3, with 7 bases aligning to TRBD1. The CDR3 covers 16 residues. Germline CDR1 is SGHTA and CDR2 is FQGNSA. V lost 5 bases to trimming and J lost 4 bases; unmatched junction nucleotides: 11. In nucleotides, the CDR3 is TGTGCCAGCAGCCCCCCTCAGACAGGGTCGGGAAACACCATATATTTT. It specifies CASSPPQTGSGNTIYF.

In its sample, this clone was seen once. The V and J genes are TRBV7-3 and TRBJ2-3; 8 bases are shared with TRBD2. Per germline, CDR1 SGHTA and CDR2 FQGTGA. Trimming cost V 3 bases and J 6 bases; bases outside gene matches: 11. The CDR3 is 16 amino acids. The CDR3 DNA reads TGTGCCAGCAGCTTCAATAGCGGGGTTTTGGGGGATACGCAGTATTTT. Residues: CASSFNSGVLGDTQYF.

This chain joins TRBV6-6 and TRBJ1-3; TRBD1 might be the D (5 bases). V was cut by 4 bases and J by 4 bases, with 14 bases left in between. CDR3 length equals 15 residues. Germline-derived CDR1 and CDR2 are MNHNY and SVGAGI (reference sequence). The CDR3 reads CASSSQGGSGNTIYF. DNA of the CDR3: TGTGCCAGCAGTTCCCAGGGTGGATCAGGAAACACCATATATTTT.

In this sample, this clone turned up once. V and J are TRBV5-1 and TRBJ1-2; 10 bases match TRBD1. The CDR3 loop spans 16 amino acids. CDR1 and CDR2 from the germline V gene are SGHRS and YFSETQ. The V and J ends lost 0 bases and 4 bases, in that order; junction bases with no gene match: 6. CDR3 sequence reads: CASSLGQGAPGYGYTF. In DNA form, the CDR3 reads TGCGCCAGCAGCTTGGGACAGGGGGCGCCAGGCTATGGCTACACCTTC.

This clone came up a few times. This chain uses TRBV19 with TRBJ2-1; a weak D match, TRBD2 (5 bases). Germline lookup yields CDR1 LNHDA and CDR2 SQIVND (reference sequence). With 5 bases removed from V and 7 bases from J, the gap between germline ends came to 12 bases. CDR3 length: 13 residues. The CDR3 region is CASSFGSGNEQFF. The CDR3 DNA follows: TGTGCCAGTAGTTTCGGAAGCGGTAATGAGCAGTTCTTC. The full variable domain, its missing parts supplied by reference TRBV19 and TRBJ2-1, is DGGITQSPKYLFRKEGQNVTLSCEQNLNHDAMYWYRQDPGQGLRLIYYSQIVNDFQKGDIAEGYSVSREKKESFPLTVTSAQKNPTAFYLCASSFGSGNEQFFGPGTRLTVL.

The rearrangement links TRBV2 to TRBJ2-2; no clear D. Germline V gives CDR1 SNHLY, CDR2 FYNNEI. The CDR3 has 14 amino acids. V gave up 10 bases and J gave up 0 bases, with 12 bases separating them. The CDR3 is CATQDRSNTGELFF. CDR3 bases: TGTGCCACCCAGGATAGATCGAACACCGGGGAGCTGTTTTTT.

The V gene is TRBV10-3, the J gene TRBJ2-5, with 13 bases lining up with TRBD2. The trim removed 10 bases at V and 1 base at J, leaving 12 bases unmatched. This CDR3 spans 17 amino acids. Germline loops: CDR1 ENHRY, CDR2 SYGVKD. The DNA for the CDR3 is TGTGCCACCTATGGACTAGCGGGGGATAGCAGCCAAGAGACCCAGTACTTC. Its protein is CATYGLAGDSSQETQYF.

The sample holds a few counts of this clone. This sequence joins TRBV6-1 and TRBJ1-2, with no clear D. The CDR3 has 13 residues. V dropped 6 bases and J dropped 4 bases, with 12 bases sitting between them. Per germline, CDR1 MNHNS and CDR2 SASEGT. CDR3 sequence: CASSQEVSYGYTF. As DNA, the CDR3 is TGTGCCAGCAGCCAAGAGGTGAGCTATGGCTACACCTTC.

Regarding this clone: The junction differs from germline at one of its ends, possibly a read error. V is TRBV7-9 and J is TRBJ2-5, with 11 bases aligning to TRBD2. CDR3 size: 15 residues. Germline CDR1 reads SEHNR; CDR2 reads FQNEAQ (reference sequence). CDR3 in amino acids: CASGRGLAGQGTQYF. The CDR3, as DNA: TGTGCCAGCGGAAGAGGACTAGCGGGCCAAGGGACCCAGTACTTC.

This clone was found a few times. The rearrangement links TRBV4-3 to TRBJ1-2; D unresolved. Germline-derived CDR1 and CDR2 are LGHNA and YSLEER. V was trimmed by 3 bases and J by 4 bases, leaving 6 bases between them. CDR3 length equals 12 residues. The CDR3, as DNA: TGCGCCAGCAGCCATCCGGTCTATGGCTACACCTTC. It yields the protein CASSHPVYGYTF.

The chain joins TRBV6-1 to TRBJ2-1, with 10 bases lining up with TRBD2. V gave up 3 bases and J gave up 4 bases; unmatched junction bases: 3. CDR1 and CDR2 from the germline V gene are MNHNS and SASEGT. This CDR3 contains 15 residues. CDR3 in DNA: TGTGCCAGCAGTGACCTAGCGGGGGCTTACAATGAGCAGTTCTTC. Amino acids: CASSDLAGAYNEQFF.

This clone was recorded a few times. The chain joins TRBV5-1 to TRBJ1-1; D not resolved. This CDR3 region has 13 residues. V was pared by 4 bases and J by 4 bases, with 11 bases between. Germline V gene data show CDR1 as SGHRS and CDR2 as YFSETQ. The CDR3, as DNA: TGCGCCAGCAGCCCTGACATGACCACTGAAGCTTTCTTT. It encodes CASSPDMTTEAFF.

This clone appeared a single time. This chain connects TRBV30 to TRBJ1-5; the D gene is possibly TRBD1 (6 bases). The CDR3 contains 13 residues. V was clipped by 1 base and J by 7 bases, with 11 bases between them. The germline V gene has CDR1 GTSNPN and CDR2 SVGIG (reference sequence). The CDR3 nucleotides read TGTGCCTGGAGTGGTGGGGGCGAGCAGCCCCAGCATTTT. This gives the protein CAWSGGGEQPQHF.

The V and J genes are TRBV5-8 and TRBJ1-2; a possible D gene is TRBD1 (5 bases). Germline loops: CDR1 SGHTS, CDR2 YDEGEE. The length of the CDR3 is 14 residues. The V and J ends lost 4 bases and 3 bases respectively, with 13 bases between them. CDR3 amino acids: CASSPGGGYYGYTF. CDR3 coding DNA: TGTGCCAGCAGCCCCGGGGGGGGGTACTATGGCTACACCTTC. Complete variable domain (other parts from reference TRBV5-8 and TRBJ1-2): EAGVTQSPTHLIKTRGQQATLRCSPISGHTSVYWYQQALGLGLQFLLWYDEGEERNRGNFPPRFSGRQFPNYSSELNVNALELEDSALYLCASSPGGGYYGYTFGSGTRLTVV.